The clone carrying this T cell receptor (beta chain) appeared a few times. Its antigen remains unidentified. The CDR3 contains 14 residues. CDR1 SQVTM and CDR2 ANQGSEA come from the germline V gene. V gave up 4 bases and J gave up 5 bases, with 17 bases separating them. TCR beta libraries were made by quantitative 5'-RACE with molecular barcodes. TCRdb reprocessed the 5' RACE reads with MiXCR, giving one entry per CDR3 protein. The table has a few hundred thousand distinct CDR3 sequences, about 13% seen once; the top ten hold under 7.5%. The data stem from a study of CD8 T cells in ankylosing spondylitis. Study results and limitations: Earlier studies detected some motif variants in reactive arthritis synovial fluid and blood. Significant enrichment of disease-linked clones was reportedly seen in matched ankylosing spondylitis synovial fluid. Blood from ankylosing spondylitis patients appeared to carry a characteristic roughly eight-variant TCR beta motif. CD8+ disease-linked clones were present at relatively low frequencies in blood.

The sample comprised blood, either unsorted or a sorted T cell fraction (not recorded which). The V call is TRBV29-1, the J call TRBJ2-5; the D is unclear. The TCR originated in a male donor with ankylosing spondylitis. The CDR3 here is CSVGFIGLSETQYF. In DNA form, the CDR3 reads TGCAGCGTTGGGTTCATCGGTTTAAGTGAGACCCAGTACTTC.